The 3 T cell receptor beta chains reported below all come from one sample, sequenced in a study of radiotherapy plus CTLA-4 blockade in lung cancer. Assay used: immunoSEQ multiplex PCR; TCRdb lists only in-frame clones, some missing. The data contain some 37,000 clones, 72% of them singletons. The sequencing here drew on peripheral blood, taken from a patient treated with radiotherapy plus ipilimumab. These TCRs come from a human donor with non-small cell lung cancer who had stable disease on radiotherapy plus ipilimumab.

This clone has only one observation. As DNA, the CDR3 is TGTGCCAGTAAGAAACAGGGGGCGCGGAACACTGAAGCTTTCTTT. Amino acid sequence: CASKKQGARNTEAFF. The rearrangement joins TRBV19 to TRBJ1-1, with 9 bases matching TRBD1. Unmatched junction bases numbered 7, after V lost 7 bases and J lost 1 base. CDR1 is LNHDA, CDR2 SQIVND, per germline (reference sequence). CDR3 size: 15 residues.

This clone has more than one count but fewer than ten. J is TRBJ1-2 and V is TRBV13; D call uncertain. V lost 5 bases and J 6 bases, leaving 13 bases between the germline ends. CDR1 and CDR2 from the germline V gene are PRHDT and FYEKMQ (reference sequence). The length of the CDR3 is 13 residues. CDR3 residues: CASSPRAPHGYTF. CDR3 in DNA: TGTGCCAGCAGCCCAAGAGCCCCTCATGGCTACACCTTC.

V usage is TRBV9 and J usage is TRBJ1-1; D ambiguous. The ends were cut back, 4 bases at V and 5 bases at J, with 9 bases in the middle. Germline V gene data show CDR1 as SGDLS and CDR2 as YYNGEE. This CDR3 is 12 amino acids long. For the CDR3, the DNA is TGTGCCAGCAGCCTCCCCCGGACTGAAGCTTTCTTT. Encoded protein: CASSLPRTEAFF.